This TCR beta chain was profiled in a study of cytomegalovirus exposure and HLA in healthy donors. Study-level results: Indistinguishable V segments, including TRBV6-2 and TRBV6-3, were excluded. Equally common other TCR beta chains were less clonally expanded than HLA-associated ones, a later analysis found.

Regarding this clone: Its antigen is unknown.

The CDR3 totals 13 residues. Trimming shortened V by 4 bases and J by 5 bases, and 12 bases separated the two germline ends. Germline V gives CDR1 SGHDT, CDR2 YYEEEE. The PCR made use of 60 Vbeta and 13 Jbeta primers. Method: immunoSEQ multiplex PCR; TCRdb's copy keeps in-frame clones and lacks some. The sample lists about 82,000 clones, roughly 70% occurring once. This rearrangement joins TRBV5-6 to TRBJ2-5; tentatively, D is TRBD2 (5 bases). The sample taken for sequencing was PBMCs. The TCR comes from a man aged 25 to 45 in good health and CMV-seropositive. The CDR3 sequence is CASSQEDLETQYF. The CDR3 DNA reads as TGTGCCAGCAGCCAGGAGGATCTTGAGACCCAGTACTTC.